The 20 T cell receptor beta chains below come from one sample, sequenced in a study of cytomegalovirus exposure and HLA in healthy donors. The PCR ran on 60 Vbeta and 13 Jbeta primers. Clones were sequenced by immunoSEQ multiplex PCR, and TCRdb holds only the in-frame ones, with some missing. The repertoire holds about 140,000 clones, with roughly 80% as singletons. The sequenced sample consisted of PBMCs. These receptors were collected from a woman aged 50 to 65 in good health and CMV-seropositive.

The gene calls are TRBV27 and TRBJ2-5; 7 bases agree with TRBD2. Germline CDR1 and CDR2: MNHEY and SMNVEV (reference sequence). The CDR3 length is 15 residues. V lost 5 bases to trimming and J lost 5 bases; unmatched junction nucleotides: 11. The CDR3 nucleotides are TGTGCCAGCAGTCCAGCGGGGTCCCAACGGGAGACCCAGTACTTC. Protein: CASSPAGSQRETQYF.

This sequence joins TRBV5-1 and TRBJ2-5; TRBD1 matches 9 bases. V shed 8 bases and J 2 bases; nucleotides not matched to a gene: 4. The CDR3 consists of 13 residues. CDR1 and CDR2 from the germline V gene are SGHRS and YFSETQ. The CDR3 DNA reads TGCGCCAGTGCGGGACAGGGTCAAGAGACCCAGTACTTC. Its protein is CASAGQGQETQYF.

The chain recombines TRBV30 with TRBJ2-2; a weak D match, TRBD1 (5 bases). CDR1 is GTSNPN, CDR2 SVGIG, per germline (reference sequence). CDR3 length equals 16 residues. V lost 0 bases, J lost 4 bases, and 15 bases lay in between. The CDR3 spells CAWSVPQEQLTGELFF. CDR3 DNA sequence: TGTGCCTGGAGTGTACCACAGGAACAACTCACCGGGGAGCTGTTTTTT.

V gene TRBV1 combines with J gene TRBJ2-5; TRBD1 is taken as the D call from the table, unchecked against the DNA. The DNA matches TRBJ2-7 better at its end, which makes the J call doubtful. TRBV1 is an annotated pseudogene. The CDR3 is 14 amino acids. The CDR3 protein is CTSSPPGQGYEQYF. The CDR3 nucleotides read TGCACCAGCAGCCCCCCGGGACAGGGCTACGAGCAGTACTTC.

The chain is built from TRBV5-1 and TRBJ1-4; D not resolved. The CDR3 has 17 amino acids. Trimming cost V 0 bases and J 2 bases, with 14 bases left between them. In germline, CDR1 is SGHRS, CDR2 YFSETQ. This CDR3 is CASSLAERVRTNEKLFF. The CDR3 DNA reads TGCGCCAGCAGCTTGGCCGAGAGGGTACGGACTAATGAAAAACTGTTTTTT.

As concerns this clone: Compared with germline, one end of the junction differs, possibly owing to a read error. The V gene is TRBV5-1, the J gene TRBJ1-1; unclear D gene. The CDR3 totals 16 residues. The V gene's germline CDR1 is SGHRS and CDR2 YFSETQ. CDR3 sequence: CASSLAFRGMNIEAFF. Written as DNA, the CDR3 is TGCGCCAGCAGCTTGGCCTTTCGGGGAATGAACATTGAAGCTTTCTTT. The full variable domain, its missing parts supplied by reference TRBV5-1 and TRBJ1-1, is KAGVTQTPRYLIKTRGQQVTLSCSPISGHRSVSWYQQTPGQGLQFLFEYFSETQRNKGNFPGRFSGRQFSNSRSEMNVSTLELGDSALYLCASSLAFRGMNIEAFFGQGTRLTVV.

This chain joins TRBV5-4 and TRBJ2-1; D not certain. Trimming removed 1 base from V and 0 bases from J, with 8 bases in between. The CDR3 runs 15 residues. Germline V gene lookup returns CDR1 SGHNT and CDR2 YYREEE (reference sequence). CDR3 residues: CASSLQSSSYNEQFF. The CDR3 DNA follows: TGTGCCAGCAGCTTGCAGTCTAGCTCCTACAATGAGCAGTTCTTC.

The V and J genes are TRBV15 and TRBJ2-3, with D possibly TRBD2 on 7 matching bases. Between the trimmed V and J ends, which lost 0 bases and 4 bases, there was a span of 11 bases. Germline V CDR1 and CDR2: LNHNV, YYDKDF (reference sequence). This CDR3 region has 15 residues. The CDR3 spells CATSRDGGAPDTQYF. The CDR3 DNA reads TGTGCCACCAGCAGAGATGGGGGGGCCCCAGATACGCAGTATTTT.

The V call is TRBV15, the J call TRBJ2-3; TRBD2 is a possible D gene (7 bases). Trimming removed 0 bases from V and 6 bases from J, with 19 bases in between. Germline V gene lookup returns CDR1 LNHNV and CDR2 YYDKDF (reference sequence). The CDR3 extends over 17 amino acids. In DNA form, the CDR3 reads TGTGCCACCAGCAGAGAGGAAGGGGGGGCCTGGGGTGATACGCAGTATTTT. As protein: CATSREEGGAWGDTQYF.

DNA of the CDR3: TGTGCCAGCAGGTCCGGGACAGGGGGCCACGAGCAGTACTTC. It encodes CASRSGTGGHEQYF. This sequence joins TRBV7-9 and TRBJ2-5, with 12 bases identical to TRBD1. The DNA end is more similar to TRBJ2-7, so the J call may be wrong. CDR1 and CDR2 (germline): SEHNR, FQNEAQ (reference sequence). This CDR3 has 14 residues.

The chain recombines TRBV2 with TRBJ1-5; D might be TRBD1 (6 bases). Trimming shortened V by 8 bases and J by 3 bases, and 11 bases separated the two germline ends. The CDR3 length is 13 residues. Germline V gives CDR1 SNHLY, CDR2 FYNNEI. The CDR3 loop reads CASRGGHNQPQHF. As DNA, the CDR3 is TGTGCCAGCCGGGGGGGGCACAATCAGCCCCAGCATTTT.

The chain carries TRBV7-9 and TRBJ1-4; maybe TRBD1 (6 bases). V gave up 5 bases and J gave up 8 bases, with 15 bases separating them. This CDR3 has 14 amino acids. In germline, CDR1 is SEHNR, CDR2 FQNEAQ (reference sequence). CDR3 coding DNA: TGTGCCAGCAGCGAGCGCCAGGGGCGGGAAAAACTGTTTTTT. Protein product: CASSERQGREKLFF.

The gene calls are TRBV9 and TRBJ1-6; D unclear. V was pared by 0 bases and J by 0 bases, with 10 bases between. The CDR3 contains 17 residues. Germline V gene sequence: CDR1 SGDLS, CDR2 YYNGEE. This CDR3 is CASSVGAKSSYNSPLHF. The DNA of the CDR3 is TGTGCCAGCAGCGTAGGCGCGAAGAGCTCCTATAATTCACCCCTCCACTTT.

As regards this clone: Sequence at one end of the junction differs from germline and may be a read error. The V call is TRBV7-7, the J call TRBJ1-4; TRBD1 matches 9 bases. The CDR3 runs to 16 residues. Germline lookup yields CDR1 SSHAT and CDR2 FNYEAQ (reference sequence). CDR3 in amino acids: CASSLEETGGTEKLFF. As DNA, the CDR3 is TGTGCTAGCAGCTTAGAGGAGACAGGGGGTACTGAAAAACTGTTTTTT.

This chain links TRBV6-1 with TRBJ1-5; TRBD1 might be the D (6 bases). The CDR3 spans 15 residues. V was clipped by 3 bases and J by 6 bases, with 15 bases between them. The V gene's germline CDR1 is MNHNS and CDR2 SASEGT. The CDR3, as DNA: TGTGCCAGCAGTGAGGGGGCAGGGCAGGGTCAGCCCCAGCATTTT. This codes for CASSEGAGQGQPQHF.

The CDR3 loop reads CASTEGVAQPQHF. For the CDR3, the DNA is TGTGCCAGCACCGAGGGGGTAGCTCAGCCCCAGCATTTT. This chain uses TRBV6-6 with TRBJ1-5; maybe TRBD1 (6 bases). The CDR3 spans 13 residues. In germline, CDR1 is MNHNY, CDR2 SVGAGI (reference sequence). The V and J ends lost 7 bases and 6 bases respectively, with 13 bases between them.

The rearrangement uses TRBV2 and TRBJ2-7; 9 bases align to TRBD1. J gave up 4 bases and V 2 bases, and 9 bases lay outside the gene matches. Germline loops: CDR1 SNHLY, CDR2 FYNNEI. The CDR3 totals 16 residues. The CDR3 coding sequence is TGTGCCAGCAGTGAAAACGCACAGGGGGCAGCATACGAGCAGTACTTC. It encodes CASSENAQGAAYEQYF.

V gene TRBV28 combines with J gene TRBJ1-1; D call uncertain. The CDR3 spans 13 residues. Per germline, CDR1 MDHEN and CDR2 SYDVKM. Trimming left V 6 bases short and J 4 bases short, with 12 bases between. The CDR3 region has the DNA TGTGCCAGCAGCCTCTTGTCAGGCACTGAAGCTTTCTTT. It specifies CASSLLSGTEAFF.

The chain is built from TRBV27 and TRBJ1-4; possible D gene TRBD1, 6 bases. Per germline, CDR1 MNHEY and CDR2 SMNVEV (reference sequence). The V gene lost 5 bases and the J gene lost 6 bases, with 16 bases spanning the gap. The length of the CDR3 is 15 residues. In DNA form, the CDR3 reads TGTGCCAGCAGTCACCTACAGGGCAGAGATGAAAAACTGTTTTTT. It codes for CASSHLQGRDEKLFF.

The J gene is TRBJ1-2, the V gene TRBV7-3; D perhaps matches TRBD1 (6 bases). Germline assignment: CDR1 SGHTA and CDR2 FQGTGA. The CDR3 runs to 11 residues. Trimming removed 3 bases at V and 10 bases at J, with 9 bases between. CDR3 region: CASSFQGTYTF. CDR3 sequence (DNA): TGTGCCAGCAGCTTTCAGGGGACCTACACCTTC.